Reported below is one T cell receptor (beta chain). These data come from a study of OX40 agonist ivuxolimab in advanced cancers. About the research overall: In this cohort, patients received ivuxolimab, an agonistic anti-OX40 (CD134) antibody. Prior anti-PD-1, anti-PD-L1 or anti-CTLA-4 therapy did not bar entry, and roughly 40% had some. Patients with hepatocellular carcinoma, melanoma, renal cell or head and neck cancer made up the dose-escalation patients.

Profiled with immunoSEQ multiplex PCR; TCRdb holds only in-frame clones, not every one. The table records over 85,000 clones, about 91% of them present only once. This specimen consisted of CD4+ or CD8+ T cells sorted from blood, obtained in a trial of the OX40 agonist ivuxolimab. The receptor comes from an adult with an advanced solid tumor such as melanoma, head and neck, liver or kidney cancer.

This CDR3 reads CASSITAARGLFTNEKLFF. The CDR3 coding sequence is TGTGCCAGTAGTATCACAGCAGCCCGGGGACTATTCACTAATGAAAAACTGTTTTTT. The V gene is TRBV19, the J gene TRBJ1-4; maybe TRBD1 (5 bases). The CDR3 is 19 amino acids. Germline assignment: CDR1 LNHDA and CDR2 SQIVND (reference sequence). Trimming shortened V by 3 bases and J by 2 bases, and 22 bases separated the two germline ends.